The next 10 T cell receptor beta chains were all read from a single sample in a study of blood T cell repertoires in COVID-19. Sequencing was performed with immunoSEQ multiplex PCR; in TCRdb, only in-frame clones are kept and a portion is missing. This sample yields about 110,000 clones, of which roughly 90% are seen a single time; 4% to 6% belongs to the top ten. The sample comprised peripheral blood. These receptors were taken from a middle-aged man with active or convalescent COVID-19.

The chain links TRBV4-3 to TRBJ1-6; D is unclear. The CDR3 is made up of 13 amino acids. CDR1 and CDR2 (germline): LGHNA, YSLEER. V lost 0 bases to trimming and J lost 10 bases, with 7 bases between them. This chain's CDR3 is CASSQDSVSPLHF. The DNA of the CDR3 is TGCGCCAGCAGCCAAGATTCTGTATCACCCCTCCACTTT.

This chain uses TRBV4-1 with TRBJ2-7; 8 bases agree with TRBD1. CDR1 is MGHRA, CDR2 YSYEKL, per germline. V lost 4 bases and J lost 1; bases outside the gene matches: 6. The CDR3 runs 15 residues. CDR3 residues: CASSPGQGSSYEQYF. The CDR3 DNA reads TGCGCCAGCAGCCCAGGACAGGGATCTTCCTACGAGCAGTACTTC.

This CDR3 is CASRMGGTEAFF. Here the CDR3 DNA reads TGTGCCAGCAGGATGGGGGGCACTGAAGCTTTCTTT. The chain carries TRBV7-9 and TRBJ1-1, with a weak D call TRBD1 (5 bases). CDR3 length equals 12 residues. The V gene's germline CDR1 is SEHNR and CDR2 FQNEAQ (reference sequence). Trimming stripped 6 bases from V and 4 bases from J, with 9 bases between.

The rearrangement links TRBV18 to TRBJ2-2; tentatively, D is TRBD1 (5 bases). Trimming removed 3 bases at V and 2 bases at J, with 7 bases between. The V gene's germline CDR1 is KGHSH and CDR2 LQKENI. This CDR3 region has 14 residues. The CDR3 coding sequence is TGTGCCAGCTCACCCGGACACAACACCGGGGAGCTGTTTTTT. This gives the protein CASSPGHNTGELFF.

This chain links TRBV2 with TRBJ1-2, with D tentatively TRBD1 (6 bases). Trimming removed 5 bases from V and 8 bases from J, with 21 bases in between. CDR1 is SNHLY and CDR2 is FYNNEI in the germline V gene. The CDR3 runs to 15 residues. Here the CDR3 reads CASSRSPTGMGGYTF. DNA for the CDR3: TGTGCCAGCAGTCGCTCTCCCACAGGGATGGGAGGCTACACCTTC.

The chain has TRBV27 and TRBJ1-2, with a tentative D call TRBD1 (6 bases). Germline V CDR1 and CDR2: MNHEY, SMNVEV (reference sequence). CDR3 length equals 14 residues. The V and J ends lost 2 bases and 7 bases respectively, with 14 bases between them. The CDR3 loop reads CASSLDDRRSGYTF. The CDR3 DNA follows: TGTGCCAGCAGTTTAGATGACAGGAGATCTGGCTACACCTTC.

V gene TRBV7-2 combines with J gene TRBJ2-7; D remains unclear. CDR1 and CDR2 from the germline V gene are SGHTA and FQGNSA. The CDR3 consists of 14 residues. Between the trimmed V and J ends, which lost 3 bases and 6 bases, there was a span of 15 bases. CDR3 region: CASSFLSRLGEQYF. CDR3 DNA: TGTGCCAGCAGCTTTCTGTCTAGGTTAGGCGAGCAGTACTTC.

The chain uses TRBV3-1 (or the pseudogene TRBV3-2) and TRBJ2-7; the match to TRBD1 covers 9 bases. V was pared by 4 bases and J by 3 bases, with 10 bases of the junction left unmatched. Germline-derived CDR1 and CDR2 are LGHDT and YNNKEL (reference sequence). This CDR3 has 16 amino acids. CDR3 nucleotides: TGTGCCAGCAGCCCTTGGTCGGGACAGGGCGACTACGAGCAGTACTTC. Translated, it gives CASSPWSGQGDYEQYF.

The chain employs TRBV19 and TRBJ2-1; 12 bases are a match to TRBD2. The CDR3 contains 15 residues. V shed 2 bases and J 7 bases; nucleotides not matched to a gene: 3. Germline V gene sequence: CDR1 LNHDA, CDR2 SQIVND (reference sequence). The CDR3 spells CASSILAGGPNEQFF. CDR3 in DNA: TGTGCCAGTAGTATACTAGCGGGAGGGCCGAATGAGCAGTTCTTC.

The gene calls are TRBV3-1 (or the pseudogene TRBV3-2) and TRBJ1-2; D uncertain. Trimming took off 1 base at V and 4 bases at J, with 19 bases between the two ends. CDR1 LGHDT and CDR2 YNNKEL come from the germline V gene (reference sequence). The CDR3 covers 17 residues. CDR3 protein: CASSQGERRVLGYGYTF. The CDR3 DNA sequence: TGTGCCAGCAGCCAAGGGGAAAGGAGGGTTCTCGGCTATGGCTACACCTTC.